This T cell receptor beta chain was profiled in a study of shared T cell receptors in the human thymus. Repertoires were generated with immunoSEQ multiplex PCR, while TCRdb's copy carries only in-frame clones and drops some. Of some 700,000 clones in the sample, approximately 87% were seen once. The sample holds a few counts of this clone. These same records also appear under a second study, on human thymus T cells. That investigation notes: Congenital heart defects were the reason for the corrective surgery that the donors, healthy Finnish infants, were having. Resections from corrective heart surgery supplied the thymus tissue. Unrelated people showed highly overlapping thymic repertoires, related research reported.

Sequenced input: thymocytes. The clonotype comes from a boy less than two years old with a congenital heart defect.

CDR3 DNA sequence: TGTGCCAGCAGCTTAAGACAGGGGGCCGTGAACACTGAAGCTTTCTTT. Translating gives CASSLRQGAVNTEAFF. This chain links TRBV7-9 with TRBJ1-1; the match to TRBD1 covers 10 bases. The CDR3 consists of 16 residues. With 2 bases clipped from V and 0 bases from J, the junction kept 3 bases outside the gene matches. The germline CDR1 and CDR2 sequences are SEHNR and FQNEAQ (reference sequence).